This paragraph covers one T cell receptor beta chain sequence. Its recognized antigen is unknown. Base qualities were left out, and no much larger clone turns up one base away. These data come from a study of identical twins (dated by TCRdb to 2015 to 2016). Regarding the study in general: TCR alpha and beta repertoires from monozygotic twins, unrelated adults of various ages and cord blood were deep-sequenced to test whether fetal clonotypes persist. To rule out contamination, the twin experiments were replicated at different times with different library preparation protocols. Overall study results and their limits: Compared with coincidental sharing between unrelated individuals, an excess of low generation-probability sequences was observed among out-of-frame TCR alpha sequences shared between twins. Invariant T cells such as MAIT and iNKT could partly confound zero-insertion analyses, although diverse VJ usage argued against such confounding for most clonotypes. Because the same donors could not be followed over many years, the conclusions relied on cross-sectional statistical analysis. Abundant cord blood beta clonotypes carried fewer insertions; young adult naive repertoires showed a weaker similar trend, while memory repertoires showed none. A weaker excess of twin sharing was found in beta out-of-frame sequences because the signal-to-noise ratio was lowered by fewer shared sequences. In monozygotic twins, recombination models systematically underestimated out-of-frame TCR alpha sharing, but the models matched the sharing seen between unrelated individuals.

The library was obtained by 5' RACE. Sequencing was performed on an Illumina HiSeq 2000. Template switching introduced a universal primer binding site; the final cDNA contained a unique molecular identifier, enabling accurate counting of TCR cDNA molecules. First-strand cDNA for TCR alpha and beta chains was synthesized from specific primers in the conserved constant-segment region. To control for contamination, every cDNA library was double barcoded, receiving both a SMART-Mk sample barcode and Illumina barcodes. TruSeq adapter sequences and Illumina sample barcodes were added in two successive PCR steps. The Illumina HiSeq platform was used with custom primers to sequence TCR alpha and beta cDNA libraries. Per the original workflow: Unique molecular identifiers were extracted from raw reads with MiGEC, and CDR3 positions were determined with MiXCR. Recombination models were inferred per individual with the repgenHMM and IGoR tools using an EM algorithm. Shared clonotypes were analyzed with the tcR package in R, and sharing was normalized by the product of cloneset sizes. To study raw recombination free of thymic and clonal selection effects, out-of-frame nonproductive sequences were analyzed. Using fastp at Q25 and MiXCR, TCRdb reprocessed the public reads and kept productive beta chains. Identical CDR3 protein sequences are pooled into one entry, listed with their most common genes and DNA. The authors' filters were not applied to this entry. This sample gives 1.5 million to 2 million distinct CDR3 sequences in total; around 29% of them show up just once. The ten largest clones add up to about 0.25% of the sample.

All donors were healthy Caucasians. Per the germline V gene (reference sequence), SEHNR is the CDR1 and FQNEAQ is the CDR2. Trimmed from V: 6 bases; trimmed from J: 0 bases; junction bases lacking a gene match: 7. The CDR3 holds 15 amino acids from the cysteine to the phenylalanine. Kept here is only the CDR3 DNA, which spans 45 bases and is read in frame from base 1. Recombination joined TRBV7-9 with TRBJ1-1, with TRBD1 identical over 7 junction bases. The source material was cord blood. The clonotype originates from a newborn girl in good health. The bases are TGTGCCAGCAGGCCCGGGACAGCATTGAACACTGAAGCTTTCTTT. This yields the protein CASRPGTALNTEAFF.